The rows below give T cell receptor beta chains drawn from one sample of a study of beta chain features in type 1 diabetes. TCRdb's table, derived via immunoSEQ multiplex PCR, lists solely in-frame clones and lacks some. Found here are 150,000 to 200,000 clones, around 63% of them singletons; the top ten hold approximately 0.09%. The specimen was naive CD4+ T cells from blood. The source of these receptors is a man aged 25 to 40 with type 1 diabetes. The CDR3 runs from the conserved cysteine through the conserved F or W. A D gene is named only where the DNA matches it firmly. Size is omitted from some rows. Given values are once, few, many or a class for expanded clones.

TRBV9	.	TRBJ2-2	few	CASSINLGLTGELFF	TGTGCCAGCAGCATCAATCTGGGGCTCACCGGGGAGCTGTTTTTT
TRBV9	.	TRBJ2-5	.	CASSLNSQETQYF	TGTGCCAGCAGCCTAAATAGCCAAGAGACCCAGTACTTC
TRBV2	.	TRBJ2-7	.	CASKEGGAGYEQYF	TGTGCCAGCAAAGAGGGCGGGGCTGGCTACGAGCAGTACTTC
TRBV14	.	TRBJ2-4	.	CASSQEGENIQYF	TGTGCCAGCAGCCAAGAAGGGGAAAACATTCAGTACTTC
TRBV7-2	.	TRBJ1-6	.	CASSSRQRRADNSPLHF	TGTGCCAGCAGCTCCAGACAGAGGAGGGCCGATAATTCACCCCTCCACTTT
TRBV7-2	.	TRBJ2-7	.	CASSLVGYEQYF	TGTGCCAGCAGCTTAGTTGGATACGAGCAGTACTTC
TRBV29-1	.	TRBJ2-1	.	CSALDFSVHEQFF	TGCAGCGCCCTGGACTTTAGCGTCCATGAGCAGTTCTTC
TRBV5-4	TRBD2	TRBJ2-2	.	CASSPELAGGPDTGELFF	TGTGCCAGCAGCCCGGAACTAGCGGGGGGTCCCGACACCGGGGAGCTGTTTTTT
TRBV6-6	TRBD1	TRBJ2-5	few	CASQEGGGETQYF	TGTGCCAGCCAGGAAGGGGGCGGAGAGACCCAGTACTTC
TRBV13	.	TRBJ2-7	.	CASRKAGASYEQYF	TGTGCCAGCAGGAAAGCCGGGGCATCCTACGAGCAGTACTTC
TRBV9	.	TRBJ2-3	few	CASSVALATDTQYF	TGTGCCAGCAGCGTAGCGCTCGCTACGGATACGCAGTATTTT
TRBV4-2	TRBD1	TRBJ2-7	.	CASSQYGTGTDEQYF	TGTGCCAGCAGCCAATACGGGACAGGGACCGACGAGCAGTACTTC
TRBV4-3	.	TRBJ2-7	.	CASSQEIAQGKHEQYF	TGCGCCAGCAGCCAAGAAATCGCCCAGGGCAAACACGAGCAGTACTTC
TRBV10-3	TRBD1	TRBJ2-7	.	CAIRDRVGYEQYF	TGTGCCATCAGGGACAGGGTTGGGTACGAGCAGTACTTC
TRBV30	.	TRBJ1-5	few	CAWGGQFNQPQHF	TGTGCCTGGGGGGGGCAGTTCAATCAGCCCCAGCATTTT
TRBV21-1	.	TRBJ2-4	.	CASSKGWGTKNIQYF	TGTGCCAGCAGCAAAGGGTGGGGAACCAAAAACATTCAGTACTTC
TRBV29-1	.	TRBJ1-4	.	CSVERQGGEKLFF	TGCAGCGTTGAAAGGCAGGGAGGGGAAAAACTGTTTTTT